This TCR beta chain was sequenced in a study of regulatory T cells in long-lasting Graves disease. Points from the study as a whole: Persistent patients shared 2,741 public clonotypes among themselves. Newly diagnosed patients shared fewer, at approximately 970.

With iRepertoire HTBI primers and Arm-PCR of CDR3 regions, TCR beta libraries were built. TCRdb reprocessed the multiplex PCR reads via MiXCR and lists one record per CDR3 protein. The sample comprises approximately 400,000 distinct CDR3 sequences, under 15% of which are singletons, and over 15% rests with the top ten. Comment on this clonotype: Its antigen is unknown.

The V end was cut by 5 bases, the J end by 3 bases, with 11 bases between. The CDR3 runs 14 residues. Germline CDR1 is LGHDT and CDR2 is YNNKEL (reference sequence). The time point here: newly diagnosed GD, antithyroid drugs for less than 3 months. PBMC RNA served as the TCR library source. From an endocrinology department in Xi'an, China, came the patients. The data also belong to a second study, concerning T cells in Graves' hyperthyroidism and ophthalmopathy. This second study says: Newly diagnosed hyperthyroidism, duration under 2 months, in patients aged 18 to 65. The HTBI primer set drove a first-round RT-PCR of the TCR CDR3.

This material consisted of peripheral blood mononuclear cells (PBMCs), taken at new diagnosis, from a patient treated with antithyroid drugs. The chain joins TRBV3-1 to TRBJ2-1; the D gene could be TRBD1 or TRBD2 (5 bases each). This clonotype originated in a woman aged 30 to 39 with Graves disease. The CDR3 nucleotides are TGTGCCAGCAGCTTCCGGGACCTCTACAATGAGCAGTTCTTC. It specifies CASSFRDLYNEQFF.